These 5 T cell receptor beta chains originate from one sample sequenced in a study of blood T cell repertoires in COVID-19. The data were produced by immunoSEQ multiplex PCR, yet TCRdb's version contains in-frame clones alone and is incomplete. Altogether about 330,000 clones are present, almost 85% being singletons, with the ten largest covering 7.2%. Sequencing was performed on peripheral blood. Receptor source: a human donor in a cohort sampled during active COVID-19.

This clone was detected only a few times. V is TRBV30 and J is TRBJ2-7, with TRBD2 matching 13 bases. The length of the CDR3 is 14 residues. Germline values: CDR1 GTSNPN, CDR2 SVGIG (reference sequence). With 5 bases clipped from V and 3 bases from J, the junction kept 4 bases outside the gene matches. The CDR3 DNA reads as TGTGCCTGGGCTACTAGCGGGGGGGTCTACGAGCAGTACTTC. It specifies CAWATSGGVYEQYF.

The V and J genes are TRBV18 and TRBJ2-2; 11 bases agree with TRBD1. With V trimmed by 3 bases and J by 1 base, 1 base remained unmatched. CDR1 is KGHSH and CDR2 is LQKENI in the germline V gene. The length of the CDR3 is 16 residues. Here the CDR3 DNA reads TGTGCCAGCTCACCGGACAGGGGGCGGAACACCGGGGAGCTGTTTTTT. This translates into CASSPDRGRNTGELFF.

The chain recombines TRBV5-1 with TRBJ2-7, with D perhaps TRBD2 (7 bases). This CDR3 is built from 16 residues. Trimming took off 4 bases at V and 3 bases at J, with 20 bases between the two ends. CDR1 is SGHRS and CDR2 is YFSETQ in the germline V gene. The CDR3 nucleotides are TGCGCCAGCAGCCCGCGAGGGGGAGGGTTCGGCTACGAGCAGTACTTC. Encoded protein: CASSPRGGGFGYEQYF.

The rearrangement uses TRBV2 and TRBJ1-2; D is perhaps TRBD1 (5 bases). This CDR3 has 13 residues. Per germline, CDR1 SNHLY and CDR2 FYNNEI. V was shortened by 4 bases and J by 2 bases, with 8 bases between the two germline ends. The CDR3 DNA reads TGTGCCAGCAGTGTGGAGGGGAACTATGGCTACACCTTC. It encodes CASSVEGNYGYTF.

This chain uses TRBV4-1 with TRBJ2-7; D ambiguous. CDR3 length: 13 residues. The V and J ends lost 1 base and 2 bases respectively, with 6 bases between them. Germline V gives CDR1 MGHRA, CDR2 YSYEKL. CDR3 residues: CASSQVSTYEQYF. Here the CDR3 DNA reads TGCGCCAGCAGCCAAGTTTCTACCTACGAGCAGTACTTC.